Described below is a single TCR beta chain sequence and its context. CDR1 is MNHNS and CDR2 is SASEGT in the germline V gene. With 7 bases clipped from V and 4 bases from J, the junction kept 8 bases outside the gene matches. The CDR3 consists of 15 residues. The data belong to a study of tumor-infiltrating lymphocytes in localized non-small cell lung cancer. Clones were sequenced by immunoSEQ multiplex PCR, and TCRdb holds only the in-frame ones, with some missing. The data show roughly 13,000 clones, nearly 70% seen once. This TCR came from a human donor with non-small cell lung cancer. The source material was uninvolved lung tissue not adjacent to the tumor. The gene calls are TRBV6-1 and TRBJ1-2; 11 nucleotides match TRBD1. CDR3: CASNPRGTGGYGYTF. The CDR3 DNA sequence: TGTGCCAGCAACCCAAGGGGGACAGGGGGCTATGGCTACACCTTC.